A single T cell receptor beta chain is shown here with its context. The antigen is not known. This was the immunoSEQ v3.0 assay at survey level. Libraries were prepared by immunoSEQ multiplex PCR; TCRdb keeps only in-frame clonotypes and omits some of them. The sample contains approximately 24,000 clones, roughly 80% of which appear only once. This specimen comes from a study of long-term antiretroviral therapy in people with HIV. Study-wide background: The earliest samples came from an era when ART typically awaited falling CD4 counts. Study-level points and caveats: Clones that had undergone expansion before ART prevailed in the repertoire throughout all time points. Controls had broader CDR3 length ranges than HIV repertoires did.

Each HIV participant was treated in the United States. Germline V gives CDR1 SGHNT, CDR2 YENEEA. Trimming took 3 bases from V and 5 from J, leaving 10 bases between them. The CDR3 has 13 amino acids. The receptor's source is a woman in her twenties or thirties with HIV. The sample here was unsorted PBMCs, taken 1.1 years before starting antiretroviral therapy. V usage is TRBV11-3 and J usage is TRBJ1-1; no clear D. CDR3 in DNA: TGTGCCAGCAGCTTTTTTGGCGGGACTGAAGCTTTCTTT. Protein: CASSFFGGTEAFF.